This T cell receptor (beta chain) was recovered during a study of sequential checkpoint blockade in melanoma (dated by TCRdb to between 2018 and 2020). Broadly, across the study: Patients were randomized 1:1 to first-line nivolumab followed by ipilimumab (arm A) or ipilimumab followed by nivolumab (arm B). Maintenance nivolumab was given following each of the two trial sequences. The investigation overall reported the following: Larger, independent patient cohorts are needed to validate the response-prediction model that combines TCR metrics and mutation burden.

To note about this clone: Its antigen is unknown. Qualities for individual bases were not recorded, and no much larger clone is one base off.

Reading the label with the study, this specimen's treatment or condition is: randomized to nivolumab then ipilimumab (arm A) or the reverse (arm B). No trial patient had received prior DNA-damaging chemotherapy. Thawed PBMCs were sorted on a FACS Aria II flow cytometer to isolate live CD3+CD8+ cells negative for CD19 and CD56. Samples were obtained from patients with melanoma enrolled in CheckMate 064, a randomized, open-label phase II trial of sequential checkpoint blockade. Peripheral blood mononuclear cells were obtained through leukapheresis, purified using Ficoll-Paque, and frozen in human serum containing around 9.6% DMSO. Right after sorting, the blood CD3+CD8+ cells were verified to be >98% pure, and DNA extraction followed. TCRbeta CDR3 regions were immunosequenced from genomic DNA with the immunoSEQ Assay. Before high-throughput sequencing, genomic DNA was amplified using bias-controlled multiplex PCR. The paper's processing steps were these. To quantify the absolute abundance of each unique TCRbeta CDR3 region, the sequences were collapsed and filtered. Clonality, defined as 1 minus Pielou's evenness, was calculated using only productive rearrangements. A previously published method was used to identify clones whose frequencies were significantly greater in on-treatment samples than in baseline samples. TCRdb carries this immuneACCESS record with in-frame sequences only. Its versions omit some clonotypes, under half of them owing to an unresolved V gene in the studies checked, with the rest unexplained. The DNA gave D and trimming, while V, J and clone size come from that table. This sample lists 13,000 or so clones; approximately 78% were detected once. 25% to 35% of the sample belongs to the ten largest clones.

This receptor was obtained from a human donor with melanoma. The source was CD8+ T cells sorted from blood (inferred from file names), collected from a patient given nivolumab and ipilimumab in sequence.

The nucleotides are TGTGCCAGCAGTGTTACGTGGGGGCCGGATGGCTACACCTTC. Its protein reads: CASSVTWGPDGYTF. The chain is assembled from TRBV11-2 and TRBJ1-2, with a tentative D gene TRBD1 over 6 matching bases. CDR1 and CDR2, per the germline V gene, are SGHAT and FQNNGV. V is cut by 6 bases and J by 6 bases, and the space between the germline ends is 17 bases. There are 14 amino acids in the CDR3, from cysteine to phenylalanine inclusive. The read is trimmed to its CDR3 DNA, 42 bases read in frame from base 1. When the CDR3 is completed using the reference TRBV11-2 and TRBJ1-2 genes on either side, the full variable domain is EAGVAQSPRYKIIEKRQSVAFWCNPISGHATLYWYQQILGQGPKLLIQFQNNGVVDDSQLPKDRFSAERLKGVDSTLKIQPAKLEDSAVYLCASSVTWGPDGYTFGSGTRLTVV.